Presented here are 28 T cell receptor beta chains from one specimen sequenced in a study of blood T cells in healthy people across ages. The second PCR ran about 6 to 12 cycles with a sample-barcoded 5' primer and J-beta primers. TCRdb called the 5' RACE reads again in MiXCR, with one record for every CDR3 protein. The repertoire holds some 760,000 distinct CDR3 sequences, with just under 25% as singletons. In addition, the sample was reused for a study of T cells of mothers and their children.

Specimen: blood. The receptors were gathered from a boy younger than 18 in good health.

With regard to this clonotype: One end of the junction varies from germline; a read error may be responsible. This chain connects TRBV29-1 to TRBJ2-3, with a tentative D call TRBD2 (6 bases). This CDR3 spans 15 amino acids. Germline values: CDR1 SQVTM, CDR2 ANQGSEA. The CDR3 bases are TGCAGCGTTGAAGATAGCAGGGAGGCCACAGGTACGCAGTATTTT. It specifies CSVEDSREATGTQYF.

V is TRBV20-1 and J is TRBJ2-7; tentative D call: TRBD1 (5 bases). V lost 3 bases, J lost 0 bases, and 12 bases lay in between. CDR3 length equals 14 residues. Germline V gives CDR1 DFQATT, CDR2 SNEGSKA (reference sequence). Written as DNA, the CDR3 is TGCAGTGCTAGTGAAACAGGACCCTCCTACGAGCAGTACTTC. It specifies CSASETGPSYEQYF.

V and J are TRBV29-1 and TRBJ2-4; D gene ambiguous. CDR1 is SQVTM, CDR2 ANQGSEA, per germline. Trimming left V 2 bases short and J 0 bases short, with 8 bases between. The CDR3 runs to 14 residues. CDR3 sequence (DNA): TGCAGCGTTGAAACCCTCGTAGCCAAAAACATTCAGTACTTC. Translated: CSVETLVAKNIQYF.

The chain recombines TRBV28 with TRBJ1-4; TRBD1 is a possible D gene (5 bases). This CDR3 has 15 residues. V lost 5 bases and J 6 bases, leaving 16 bases between the germline ends. CDR1 and CDR2 from the germline V gene are MDHEN and SYDVKM. DNA of the CDR3: TGTGCCAGCAGTGGGGCTGTAGGGCGGCATGAAAAACTGTTTTTT. This gives the protein CASSGAVGRHEKLFF.

This clonotype has a handful of counts. The genes are TRBV7-9 and TRBJ2-3, with 13 bases aligning to TRBD2. The CDR3 runs to 17 residues. V gave up 5 bases and J gave up 1 base; unmatched junction bases: 6. Per the germline V gene, CDR1 is SEHNR and CDR2 is FQNEAQ (reference sequence). CDR3 nucleotides: TGTGCCAGCAGCCTAGGACTAGCGGGAGCAGGCACAGATACGCAGTATTTT. Translated: CASSLGLAGAGTDTQYF.

This clonotype showed up just once. The chain joins TRBV7-9 to TRBJ2-3; 7 bases map to TRBD2. V gave up 5 bases and J gave up 4 bases; unmatched junction bases: 9. The CDR3 sequence is 15 residues long. The germline gives CDR1 SEHNR, CDR2 FQNEAQ (reference sequence). The CDR3 protein is CASSRDGLESDTQYF. The CDR3 nucleotides are TGTGCCAGCAGCCGAGACGGACTAGAGTCAGATACGCAGTATTTT.

This clonotype occurred a few times. Relative to the germline gene, one junction end is altered; a read error may explain this. This rearrangement joins TRBV15 to TRBJ2-1; 7 nucleotides agree with TRBD2. The length of the CDR3 is 17 residues. Germline-derived CDR1 and CDR2 are LNHNV and YYDKDF (reference sequence). The CDR3 here is CATGRIMRGSSYNEQFF. In nucleotides, the CDR3 is TGTGCCACCGGCAGGATCATGCGGGGGAGCTCCTACAATGAGCAGTTCTTC. Complete variable domain (other parts from reference TRBV15 and TRBJ2-1): DAMVIQNPRYQVTQFGKPVTLSCSQTLNHNVMYWYQQKSSQAPKLLFHYYDKDFNNEADTPDNFQSRRPNTSFCFLDIRSPGLGDTAMYLCATGRIMRGSSYNEQFFGPGTRLTVL.

This clonotype occurred a few times. The chain couples TRBV5-6 to TRBJ1-2; no definite D call. CDR3 length: 15 residues. The germline CDR1 and CDR2 sequences are SGHDT and YYEEEE. Trimming took off 0 bases at V and 4 bases at J, with 13 bases between the two ends. CDR3 loop: CASSLGKLAFYGYTF. The CDR3 DNA follows: TGTGCCAGCAGCTTGGGAAAGCTCGCCTTCTATGGCTACACCTTC.

V and J are TRBV9 and TRBJ2-1, with 10 bases matching TRBD1. This CDR3 region has 16 residues. Trimming cost V 4 bases and J 7 bases; bases outside gene matches: 11. Germline loops: CDR1 SGDLS, CDR2 YYNGEE. The CDR3 loop reads CASSPGDRGRINEQFF. Written as DNA, the CDR3 is TGTGCCAGCAGCCCGGGAGACAGGGGGCGCATAAATGAGCAGTTCTTC. Together with reference TRBV9 and TRBJ2-1, the CDR3 gives the full variable domain: DSGVTQTPKHLITATGQRVTLRCSPRSGDLSVYWYQQSLDQGLQFLIQYYNGEERAKGNILERFSAQQFPDLHSELNLSSLELGDSALYFCASSPGDRGRINEQFFGPGTRLTVL.

V and J are TRBV5-1 and TRBJ2-1, with TRBD2 identical over 7 bases. Germline V gene data show CDR1 as SGHRS and CDR2 as YFSETQ. CDR3 length: 15 amino acids. Trimming cost V 5 bases and J 0 bases; bases outside gene matches: 5. The DNA for the CDR3 is TGCGCCAGCAGGTTAGCGGGCCACTCCTACAATGAGCAGTTCTTC. As protein: CASRLAGHSYNEQFF.

The V gene is TRBV4-3, the J gene TRBJ1-5; unclear D gene. V lost 0 bases to trimming and J lost 0 bases, with 15 bases between them. Germline CDR1 is LGHNA and CDR2 is YSLEER. The CDR3 is 18 residues long. CDR3 residues: CASSQDGPAGSSNQPQHF. CDR3 DNA sequence: TGCGCCAGCAGCCAAGATGGCCCAGCCGGCTCTAGCAATCAGCCCCAGCATTTT.

The gene calls are TRBV6-5 and TRBJ1-6, with D hard to call. The CDR3 extends over 13 amino acids. Germline CDR1 reads MNHEY; CDR2 reads SVGAGI. Trimming removed 5 bases at V and 7 bases at J, with 9 bases between. CDR3 protein: CASSVGPNSPLHF. The CDR3 bases are TGTGCCAGCAGTGTAGGACCCAATTCACCCCTCCACTTT.

This sequence joins TRBV6-1 and TRBJ2-1; TRBD2 is a possible D gene (6 bases). Germline CDR1 and CDR2: MNHNS and SASEGT. The CDR3 runs 15 residues. V was clipped by 2 bases and J by 10 bases, with 18 bases between them. Here the CDR3 reads CASSERGISGQEQFF. CDR3 coding DNA: TGTGCCAGCAGTGAACGCGGGATTAGCGGTCAGGAGCAGTTCTTC.

V is TRBV12-3 or TRBV12-4 and J is TRBJ2-4; perhaps TRBD2 as D (5 bases). Trimming took 1 base from V and 2 from J, leaving 18 bases between them. The CDR3 spans 18 residues. For the CDR3, the DNA is TGTGCCAGCAGTTTAGACCGGGAACGAACGTCCACCAAAAACATTCAGTACTTC. Translated: CASSLDRERTSTKNIQYF.

This clonotype has more than one count but fewer than ten. The chain combines TRBV28 with TRBJ2-3; 7 bases agree with TRBD1. The V gene's germline CDR1 is MDHEN and CDR2 SYDVKM. This CDR3 is built from 16 residues. J was trimmed by 2 bases and V by 3 bases; bases with no gene match: 8. The chain's CDR3 is CASSFFGTELTDTQYF. CDR3 in DNA: TGTGCCAGCAGTTTTTTTGGGACAGAACTCACAGATACGCAGTATTTT.

This chain joins TRBV27 and TRBJ2-5; TRBD2 agrees at 8 bases. Germline values: CDR1 MNHEY, CDR2 SMNVEV (reference sequence). This CDR3 comprises 13 residues. The J segment lost 5 bases and the V segment lost 5 bases, leaving 4 bases of the junction unmatched. CDR3 nucleotides: TGTGCCAGCAGTACCCGACTAGCGGAGACCCAGTACTTC. Protein product: CASSTRLAETQYF.

The J gene is TRBJ2-5, the V gene TRBV28; 12 nucleotides line up with TRBD2. Germline V gives CDR1 MDHEN, CDR2 SYDVKM. CDR3 size: 17 residues. Germline trimming cut 2 bases from V and 1 base from J; bases unmatched to any gene: 5. DNA of the CDR3: TGTGCCAGCAGTTTAGGGACTAGCGGGCATTTCCAAGAGACCCAGTACTTC. Translated: CASSLGTSGHFQETQYF. The whole variable domain, filled in from reference TRBV28 and TRBJ2-5, reads DVKVTQSSRYLVKRTGEKVFLECVQDMDHENMFWYRQDPGLGLRLIYFSYDVKMKEKGDIPEGYSVSREKKERFSLILESASTNQTSMYLCASSLGTSGHFQETQYFGPGTRLLVL.

The genes are TRBV25-1 and TRBJ2-6, with D perhaps matching TRBD2 (5 bases). Trimming took 6 bases from V and 0 from J, leaving 12 bases between them. Germline V gives CDR1 MGHDK, CDR2 SYGVNS. The CDR3 totals 16 residues. The DNA of the CDR3 is TGTGCCAGCAGCCCCGGACTGATCTCTGGGGCCAACGTCCTGACTTTC. Encoded protein: CASSPGLISGANVLTF.

A few counts support this clonotype. DNA of the CDR3: TGTGCCATCAGTGAAGGGGGGTATGACGCTGAAGCTTTCTTT. It translates to CAISEGGYDAEAFF. The rearrangement uses TRBV10-3 and TRBJ1-1; D possibly corresponds to TRBD1 (6 bases). Per germline, CDR1 ENHRY and CDR2 SYGVKD. V was cut by 3 bases and J by 6 bases, with 14 bases left in between. CDR3 size: 14 residues.

Comments on this clonotype: The junction shows a germline mismatch at one end, possibly a read error. The V and J genes are TRBV29-1 and TRBJ2-4, with a weak D call TRBD1 (5 bases). This CDR3 spans 12 amino acids. Germline loops: CDR1 SQVTM, CDR2 ANQGSEA. The CDR3 DNA sequence: TGCAGCGTTATGACAGCCGAAAACATTCAGTACTTC. It translates to CSVMTAENIQYF.

This clonotype was seen a handful of times. The chain combines TRBV7-2 with TRBJ2-1; possibly TRBD2 for D (5 bases). Germline loops: CDR1 SGHTA, CDR2 FQGNSA. This CDR3 is built from 16 residues. Trimming pared 2 bases from V and 0 bases from J, leaving 11 bases between. This CDR3 reads CASSLRSGPSYNEQFF. The CDR3 DNA follows: TGTGCCAGCAGCTTACGGAGCGGACCCTCCTACAATGAGCAGTTCTTC. Based on the CDR3 plus reference TRBV7-2 and TRBJ2-1, the full variable domain is GAGVSQSPSNKVTEKGKDVELRCDPISGHTALYWYRQSLGQGLEFLIYFQGNSAPDKSGLPSDRFSAERTGGSVSTLTIQRTQQEDSAVYLCASSLRSGPSYNEQFFGPGTRLTVL.

This clonotype was counted a few times. The rearrangement links TRBV7-2 to TRBJ1-6; no clear D gene. Trimming stripped 2 bases from V and 6 bases from J, with 11 bases between. The CDR3 is 15 amino acids. CDR1 is SGHTA, CDR2 FQGNSA, per germline. The CDR3 DNA reads TGTGCCAGCAGCTTAATTGGCCAATTTAATTCACCCCTCCACTTT. Translating it yields CASSLIGQFNSPLHF.

The V call is TRBV12-3 or TRBV12-4, the J call TRBJ2-5, with 12 bases fitting TRBD2. The CDR3 extends over 16 amino acids. V lost 6 bases, J lost 5 bases, and 10 bases stayed unmatched. The CDR3 spells CASSRPTSGRSETQYF. CDR3 sequence (DNA): TGTGCCAGCAGCCGCCCGACTAGCGGGAGATCTGAGACCCAGTACTTC.

The genes are TRBV6-6 and TRBJ1-5, with 8 positions matching TRBD1. Germline CDR1 reads MNHNY; CDR2 reads SVGAGI (reference sequence). This CDR3 has 15 residues. V lost 8 bases and J lost 0; bases outside the gene matches: 6. The CDR3 DNA is TGTGCCAGCTCAAACAGGGGGTATAGCAATCAGCCCCAGCATTTT. Protein sequence: CASSNRGYSNQPQHF.

This chain connects TRBV6-1 to TRBJ2-5, with 13 nucleotides matching TRBD2. Trimming cost V 2 bases and J 5 bases; bases outside gene matches: 11. The CDR3 spans 18 residues. Per the germline V gene, CDR1 is MNHNS and CDR2 is SASEGT. The CDR3 spells CASSETALAGGPTETQYF. The CDR3 DNA sequence: TGTGCCAGCAGTGAAACGGCACTAGCGGGAGGGCCGACGGAGACCCAGTACTTC.

This sequence joins TRBV14 and TRBJ2-5; D tentatively fits TRBD1 or TRBD2 (5 bases each). This CDR3 is built from 17 residues. Trimming pared 2 bases from V and 1 base from J, leaving 17 bases between. The germline gives CDR1 SGHDN, CDR2 FVKESK. The CDR3 is CASSQWDLPKFQETQYF. In DNA form, the CDR3 reads TGTGCCAGCAGCCAATGGGACCTACCTAAATTCCAAGAGACCCAGTACTTC. The full variable domain, in which reference TRBV14 and TRBJ2-5 provide the parts outside the CDR3, is EAGVTQFPSHSVIEKGQTVTLRCDPISGHDNLYWYRRVMGKEIKFLLHFVKESKQDESGMPNNRFLAERTGGTYSTLKVQPAELEDSGVYFCASSQWDLPKFQETQYFGPGTRLLVL.

The sample holds a few counts of this clonotype. The chain uses TRBV4-2 and TRBJ2-5; a possible D gene is TRBD2 (5 bases). Germline V lookup: CDR1 LGHNA, CDR2 YNFKEQ. This CDR3 is built from 15 residues. The germline V and J ends were trimmed by 4 bases and 1 base, with 13 bases remaining between them. CDR3 sequence (DNA): TGTGCCAGCAGCCCGAAAATCGGGGTCCAAGAGACCCAGTACTTC. This translates into CASSPKIGVQETQYF.

This clonotype was seen a handful of times. The CDR3 loop reads CSARRDRKSYEQYF. The CDR3 region has the DNA TGCAGTGCGAGAAGAGACCGCAAATCCTACGAGCAGTACTTC. This chain joins TRBV20-1 and TRBJ2-7; D unresolved. In germline, CDR1 is DFQATT, CDR2 SNEGSKA (reference sequence). Trimming stripped 6 bases from V and 1 base from J, with 16 bases between. The CDR3 length is 14 residues.